The text below deals with one T cell receptor (beta chain). The antigen is unknown. Terminally differentiated effector memory CD45RA+ cells were left out of the naive CD8 fraction, which was CD45RO-negative and positively selected for CCR7. This sample was included in a study of shared clonotypes between healthy human individuals. The wider study: Researchers assigned three CD4 naive, three CD4 memory, two CD8 naive and one CD8 memory plate to each donor.

CDR1 is SGHRS, CDR2 YFSETQ, per germline. Trimming shortened V by 3 bases and J by 7 bases, and 14 bases separated the two germline ends. The CDR3 runs 13 residues. For every subset, genomic DNA was evenly distributed across several immunoSEQ plates. Replicate sorted-subset PCRs were loaded with around 200 ng DNA, about 28,000 T cell genomes. This table comes from immunoSEQ multiplex PCR, and its TCRdb copy is limited to in-frame clones, with some not included. The repertoire holds 2 million to 2.5 million clones, about 92% seen once, with over 1.5% in the top ten. Findings and limits, study-wide: Sharing across four donors was seen in roughly 5% of naive CD4 clonotypes.

The V and J genes are TRBV5-1 and TRBJ2-7; D perhaps matches TRBD1 (6 bases). Input material: naive CD8+ T cells from PBMCs. The receptor was isolated from a man younger than 35 in good health. Some clones in this sample may be carry-over from other donors' samples. This chain's CDR3 is CASSSPDRPEQYF. CDR3 nucleotides: TGCGCCAGCAGCTCTCCCGACAGGCCAGAGCAGTACTTC.